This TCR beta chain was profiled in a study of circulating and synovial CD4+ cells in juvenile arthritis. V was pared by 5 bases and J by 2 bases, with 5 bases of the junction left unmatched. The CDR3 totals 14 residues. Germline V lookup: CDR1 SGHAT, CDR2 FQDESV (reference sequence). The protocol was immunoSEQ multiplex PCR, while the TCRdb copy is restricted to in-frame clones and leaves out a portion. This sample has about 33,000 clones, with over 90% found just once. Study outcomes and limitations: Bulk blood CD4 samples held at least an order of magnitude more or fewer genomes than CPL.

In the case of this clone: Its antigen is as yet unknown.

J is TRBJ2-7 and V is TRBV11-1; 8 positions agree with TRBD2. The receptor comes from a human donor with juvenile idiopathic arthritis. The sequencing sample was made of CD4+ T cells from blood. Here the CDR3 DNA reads TGTGCCAGCAGCCAAAGCGGGGGCACCTACGAGCAGTACTTC. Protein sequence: CASSQSGGTYEQYF.